This T cell receptor (beta chain) is from a study of blood T cells in healthy people across ages. On this clonotype itself: Its antigen is currently unknown.

Study conclusions and caveats: Per million T cells, the diversity of TCR beta decreased roughly linearly as age advanced.

Looked up from germline, CDR1 is SGDLS and CDR2 is YYNGEE. V was pared by 3 bases and J by 5 bases, with 15 bases between. This CDR3 has 14 amino acids. A J-beta primer mix and a sample-barcoded 5' primer were used in a second PCR of roughly 6 to 12 cycles. TCRdb reanalysed the 5' RACE reads using MiXCR and keeps one entry per CDR3 protein. The sample lists hundreds of thousands of distinct CDR3 sequences; roughly 35% were seen once. Sequencing input: blood. The chain uses TRBV9 and TRBJ2-7; D may be TRBD1 (5 bases). The sequence was obtained from a man in his late teens or twenties in good health. The CDR3 DNA reads as TGTGCCAGCAGCGGGACAACTACCCTCGACGAGCAGTACTTC. Encoded protein: CASSGTTTLDEQYF.